The 15 T cell receptor beta chains below were found in one sample sequenced in a study of cytomegalovirus exposure and HLA in healthy donors. Primers included in the PCR were 60 Vbeta and 13 Jbeta primers. Libraries were prepared by immunoSEQ multiplex PCR; TCRdb keeps only in-frame clonotypes and omits some of them. Of about 110,000 clones in the sample, roughly 78% were seen once. Sequencing was done on a sample of PBMCs. These receptors all stem from a woman aged 25-40 years in good health and CMV-seronegative.

This chain uses TRBV7-2 with TRBJ2-7, with TRBD1 matching 9 bases. The CDR3 extends over 16 amino acids. V trimming: 1 base; J trimming: 4 bases; junction bases outside the gene matches: 8. Germline V CDR1 and CDR2: SGHTA, FQGNSA. The CDR3 DNA is TGTGCCAGCAGCTTAGATCTCGGGACAGGGATATACGAGCAGTACTTC. Protein: CASSLDLGTGIYEQYF.

The chain joins TRBV7-8 to TRBJ2-3; no firm D call. The CDR3 contains 16 residues. From germline, CDR1 is SGHVS and CDR2 FQNEAQ. V lost 2 bases, J lost 0 bases, and 12 bases lay in between. In nucleotides, the CDR3 is TGTGCCAGCAGCTTAATAAAAAGAACTAGCACAGATACGCAGTATTTT. It codes for CASSLIKRTSTDTQYF.

This chain joins TRBV7-9 and TRBJ2-2; 7 bases line up with TRBD1. The V segment lost 4 bases and the J segment 6 bases; nucleotides outside the gene matches: 5. Germline V gives CDR1 SEHNR, CDR2 FQNEAQ (reference sequence). The CDR3 runs to 14 residues. The CDR3 region is CASSSRQGSGELFF. CDR3 nucleotide sequence: TGTGCCAGCAGCTCCAGACAGGGTTCCGGGGAGCTGTTTTTT.

The rearrangement links TRBV7-9 to TRBJ2-5, with a weak D call TRBD1 (6 bases). Germline lookup yields CDR1 SEHNR and CDR2 FQNEAQ (reference sequence). V lost 0 bases to trimming and J lost 4 bases, with 15 bases between them. There are 16 residues in the CDR3. CDR3 protein: CASSLAQRGTRETQYF. The CDR3 DNA is TGTGCCAGCAGCTTAGCGCAAAGGGGGACGAGAGAGACCCAGTACTTC.

J is TRBJ2-5 and V is TRBV5-4; 7 bases fit TRBD2. Germline-derived CDR1 and CDR2 are SGHNT and YYREEE (reference sequence). The V segment lost 4 bases and the J segment 5 bases; nucleotides outside the gene matches: 5. The CDR3 is made up of 13 amino acids. CDR3 residues: CASSRGGQETQYF. In DNA form, the CDR3 reads TGTGCCAGCAGCCGCGGGGGTCAGGAGACCCAGTACTTC.

The J gene is TRBJ2-5, the V gene TRBV5-1; 9 bases align to TRBD2. Germline-derived CDR1 and CDR2 are SGHRS and YFSETQ. V lost 0 bases, J lost 8 bases, and 17 bases stayed unmatched. This CDR3 region has 18 residues. The CDR3 region has the DNA TGCGCCAGCAGCTTGGAAATCTCTCGGCGGGAGGGGGCAGGTACCCAGTACTTC. Encoded protein: CASSLEISRREGAGTQYF.

This clone was seen once. This chain joins TRBV15 and TRBJ2-7; tentatively, D is TRBD2 (6 bases). Germline loops: CDR1 LNHNV, CDR2 YYDKDF (reference sequence). This CDR3 has 14 amino acids. Deletions cut 5 bases from V and 2 bases from J, with 13 bases between. The CDR3 protein is CATSSPASAYEQYF. DNA for the CDR3: TGTGCCACCAGCTCCCCGGCTAGCGCCTACGAGCAGTACTTC.

The V gene is TRBV5-6, the J gene TRBJ1-2; weak D call: TRBD1 (5 bases). The germline CDR1 and CDR2 sequences are SGHDT and YYEEEE. V lost 7 bases, J lost 8 bases, and 15 bases lay in between. This CDR3 contains 12 residues. CDR3 residues: CASRSGGGGYTF. The CDR3 region has the DNA TGTGCCAGCCGATCCGGGGGTGGGGGCTACACCTTC.

The genes are TRBV13 and TRBJ2-1; 8 nucleotides line up with TRBD1. The CDR3 consists of 14 residues. The J segment lost 4 bases and the V segment lost 5 bases, leaving 4 bases of the junction unmatched. Per the germline V gene, CDR1 is PRHDT and CDR2 is FYEKMQ (reference sequence). CDR3 nucleotides: TGTGCCAGCAGCCCGGACAGGGAATACAATGAGCAGTTCTTC. This gives the protein CASSPDREYNEQFF.

This clone turned up a few times. The chain links TRBV14 to TRBJ1-4; TRBD1 might be the D (6 bases). V was pared by 0 bases and J by 2 bases, with 10 bases between. CDR1 SGHDN and CDR2 FVKESK come from the germline V gene. The CDR3 spans 16 residues. This CDR3 reads CASSQDTGQTNEKLFF. CDR3 nucleotide sequence: TGTGCCAGCAGCCAAGATACAGGACAGACTAATGAAAAACTGTTTTTT. The full variable domain, with the rest looked up from reference TRBV14 and TRBJ1-4, is EAGVTQFPSHSVIEKGQTVTLRCDPISGHDNLYWYRRVMGKEIKFLLHFVKESKQDESGMPNNRFLAERTGGTYSTLKVQPAELEDSGVYFCASSQDTGQTNEKLFFGSGTQLSVL.

This clone showed up just a few times. V and J are TRBV28 and TRBJ1-2; D is uncertain. Germline CDR1 reads MDHEN; CDR2 reads SYDVKM. The CDR3 runs to 16 residues. V dropped 6 bases and J dropped 2 bases, with 19 bases sitting between them. The CDR3 DNA reads TGTGCCAGCAGCCCCGGGGTGTGGAATTACAACTATGGCTACACCTTC. Encoded protein: CASSPGVWNYNYGYTF.

The rearrangement uses TRBV6-1 and TRBJ1-1; maybe TRBD1 (6 bases). The CDR3 runs to 13 residues. Looked up from germline, CDR1 is MNHNS and CDR2 is SASEGT. The V end lost 0 bases, the J end lost 6 bases, and 8 bases lay between the germline ends. The CDR3 loop is CASSEAPGAEAFF. CDR3 bases: TGTGCCAGCAGTGAAGCCCCAGGGGCTGAAGCTTTCTTT.

This clone was picked up one time. V gene TRBV7-9 combines with J gene TRBJ1-2, with D perhaps TRBD1 (6 bases). V lost 4 bases to trimming and J lost 8 bases, with 17 bases between them. The CDR3 has 14 amino acids. Germline V CDR1 and CDR2: SEHNR, FQNEAQ (reference sequence). Here the CDR3 reads CASSSDSQAGGYTF. As DNA, the CDR3 is TGTGCCAGCAGCTCGGACAGTCAGGCTGGGGGCTACACCTTC.

Written as DNA, the CDR3 is TGTGCCAGCAGCCCCCCGTTTAGGCAGGGCAATGAGCAGTTCTTC. The encoded protein is CASSPPFRQGNEQFF. J is TRBJ2-1 and V is TRBV7-9, with D possibly TRBD1 on 5 matching bases. Germline V gene sequence: CDR1 SEHNR, CDR2 FQNEAQ (reference sequence). This CDR3 region has 15 residues. Trimming took off 5 bases at V and 6 bases at J, with 17 bases between the two ends.

The chain is built from TRBV30 and TRBJ1-5; TRBD1 aligns across 7 bases. The CDR3 is 18 residues long. Looked up from germline, CDR1 is GTSNPN and CDR2 is SVGIG (reference sequence). Losses at the gene ends were 3 bases for V and 0 bases for J; bases not matched to a gene: 14. CDR3 region: CAWRPRRDRYYSNQPQHF. CDR3 in DNA: TGTGCCTGGAGACCCCGGCGGGACAGATATTATAGCAATCAGCCCCAGCATTTT.